A selection of T cell receptor beta chains follows, all from one sample in a study of cytomegalovirus exposure and HLA in healthy donors. Generated by immunoSEQ multiplex PCR, the TCRdb table keeps only in-frame clones and is missing some. This table has some 120,000 clones, around 9% appearing once. Sequencing input: PBMCs. All receptors come from a man in his forties in good health and CMV-seronegative. The CDR3 runs from the conserved cysteine through the conserved F or W. A D gene is named only where the DNA matches it firmly. A clone size is listed for some rows: how often the clone was seen (once, few, many), or a class if it is expanded.

J,V,size,D,DNA,CDR3
TRBJ1-1,TRBV11-2,-,TRBD1,TGTGCCAGCAGCTTCGAACAGGGGGCGACTGAAGCTTTCTTT,CASSFEQGATEAFF
TRBJ2-1,TRBV30,-,-,TGTGCCTGGAGACAGAGCTCCTACAATGAGCAGTTCTTC,CAWRQSSYNEQFF
TRBJ1-1,TRBV18,-,-,TGTGCCAGCTCGGAGGGTAGTACCACTGAAGCTTTCTTT,CASSEGSTTEAFF
TRBJ1-5,TRBV27,-,-,TGTGCCAGCAGTTTCAGGGATCAGCCCCAGCATTTT,CASSFRDQPQHF
TRBJ1-1,TRBV5-6,-,-,TGTGCCAGCAGCTTCACGGGGACTGAAGCTTTCTTT,CASSFTGTEAFF
TRBJ2-7,TRBV30,-,-,TGTGCCTGGAGTGTAACAGGTTTCTCCGAGCAGTACTTC,CAWSVTGFSEQYF
TRBJ2-1,TRBV27,-,-,TGTGCCAGCAGTTTTAGTCTTTCCAATGAGCAGTTCTTC,CASSFSLSNEQFF
TRBJ2-3,TRBV7-8,-,TRBD2,TGTGCCAGCAGCCCCCGCCAAGCGGGGAGCACAGATACGCAGTATTTT,CASSPRQAGSTDTQYF
TRBJ2-3,TRBV4-1,-,TRBD2,TGCGCCAGCAGCCAGGTTACGGGTAGCGGGGGGGCACCAGATACGCAGTATTTT,CASSQVTGSGGAPDTQYF
TRBJ1-6,TRBV19,-,-,TGTGCCAGTCGCGAGGTGGCCTATAATTCACCCCTCCACTTT,CASREVAYNSPLHF
TRBJ1-1,TRBV5-4,-,-,TGTGCCAGCAGTTCCCAGGTGAACACTGAAGCTTTCTTT,CASSSQVNTEAFF
TRBJ2-5,TRBV9,-,-,TGTGCCAGCAGCGTCAAAGCCCGGTACGAGACCCAGTACTTC,CASSVKARYETQYF
TRBJ1-5,TRBV4-1,few,TRBD1,TGCGCCAGCAGCCATACGACAGGGGATAGCAATCAGCCCCAGCATTTT,CASSHTTGDSNQPQHF
TRBJ2-5,TRBV30,few,TRBD2,TGTGCCTGGAGTACACCCCGGACCATCCAAATAGCGGGAAGAGAGACCCAGTACTTC,CAWSTPRTIQIAGRETQYF
TRBJ1-6,TRBV28,-,TRBD1,TGTGCCAGCAGTTTACTCGGACAGGGAGATTCACCCCTCCACTTT,CASSLLGQGDSPLHF
TRBJ2-2,TRBV5-1,-,TRBD2,TGCGCCAGCAGCCCAATTTCCCTGGGACTAGCGGTAAACACCGGGGAGCTGTTTTTT,CASSPISLGLAVNTGELFF
TRBJ1-1,TRBV25-1,few,-,TGTGCCAGCAAAGCAGGGGACACTGAAGCTTTCTTT,CASKAGDTEAFF
TRBJ2-5,TRBV7-2,-,TRBD2,TGTGCCAGCAGCTTCGGGGGGAGACAAGAGACCCAGTACTTC,CASSFGGRQETQYF
TRBJ2-5,TRBV5-4,few,-,TGTGCCGCCTCTCGTCTAGAGGAAGAGACCCAGTACTTC,CAASRLEEETQYF
TRBJ1-6,TRBV25-1,few,TRBD1,TGTGCCAGCAGTGAGCAGAAGAACCCCGGGACAGGGTCCCTCCACTTT,CASSEQKNPGTGSLHF
TRBJ2-3,TRBV11-2,-,-,TGTGCCAGCACCACGCAGTTACCTCCCACAGATACGCAGTATTTT,CASTTQLPPTDTQYF
TRBJ2-3,TRBV13,-,TRBD1,TGTGCCAGCAGCTCGGGACAGGGGATCACAGATACGCAGTATTTT,CASSSGQGITDTQYF
TRBJ1-2,TRBV6-5,-,TRBD1,TGTGCCAGCAGCCGGGACAGGGGGCAGGGCTACACCTTC,CASSRDRGQGYTF
TRBJ2-3,TRBV7-9,-,-,TGTGCCAGCAGCTTAGCTTCGGACATCTCGGGGGTGAGAGATACGCAGTATTTT,CASSLASDISGVRDTQYF
TRBJ2-3,TRBV9,few,-,TGTGCCAGCAGCGCCCCACAGGGGGGGGGCCCAGATACGCAGTATTTT,CASSAPQGGGPDTQYF
TRBJ2-7,TRBV29-1,-,TRBD1,TGCAGCGTTGACGGATCCGGGACAGGTAGATGGACGACCTACGAGCAGTACTTC,CSVDGSGTGRWTTYEQYF
TRBJ2-3,TRBV4-1,few,-,TGCGCCAGCAGCCTTTCCCCGCCGGGGACAGATACGCAGTATTTT,CASSLSPPGTDTQYF
TRBJ1-2,TRBV5-6,-,-,TGTGCCAGCAGCCCAGAAGGGGCAGTCTATGGCTACACCTTC,CASSPEGAVYGYTF
TRBJ1-2,TRBV30,-,-,TGTGCCTACCCTGGCAGCGAAAACTTTAGTGGCTACACCTTC,CAYPGSENFSGYTF
TRBJ1-6,TRBV28,-,TRBD1,TGTGCCAGCACCGCAGGGGGCTTGAATTCACCCCTCCACTTT,CASTAGGLNSPLHF
TRBJ2-1,TRBV4-1,few,TRBD2,TGCGCCAGCAGCCCCTCGGGGGGGACATCCAATGAGCAGTTCTTC,CASSPSGGTSNEQFF
TRBJ1-1,TRBV14,few,TRBD1,TGTGCCAGCAGCCAGTACAGGGGCGTCGAAGCTTTCTTT,CASSQYRGVEAFF
TRBJ2-7,TRBV5-1,-,TRBD2,TGCGCCAGCAGCTTGGTCCCAGCGGGGGCGTTTCAGGACGAGCAGTACTTC,CASSLVPAGAFQDEQYF
TRBJ2-5,TRBV6-5,few,-,TGTGCCAGCAGTTATCAGACAGTCCCTTCTCGGGAGACCCAGTACTTC,CASSYQTVPSRETQYF
TRBJ1-2,TRBV10-1,few,-,TGCGCCAGCATTGGGCCCGACCCTTTCAACTATGGCTACACCTTC,CASIGPDPFNYGYTF
TRBJ1-5,TRBV5-6,-,-,TGTGCCAGCAGCCAGCGCGACAGATTAAATCAGCCCCAGCATTTT,CASSQRDRLNQPQHF
TRBJ1-3,TRBV5-1,few,TRBD1,TGCGCCAGCAGCGAACCGGGACAGGGTCTCGGAAACACCATATATTTT,CASSEPGQGLGNTIYF
TRBJ2-1,TRBV15,few,TRBD2,TGTGCCACCAGCAGAGAGAAACTAGCGGGGACCTACAATGAGCAGTTCTTC,CATSREKLAGTYNEQFF
TRBJ2-3,TRBV28,-,-,TGTGCCAGCAGTTCCCTCGGACTCACAGATACGCAGTATTTT,CASSSLGLTDTQYF
TRBJ2-5,TRBV11-3,-,TRBD2,TGTGCCAGCAGCTTGAGAGCGGGGGGGAGGGAGACCCAGTACTTC,CASSLRAGGRETQYF
TRBJ1-4,TRBV5-1,-,TRBD1,TGCGCCAGCAGCTTGTGGCAGGGGGCGGAAAAACTGTTTTTT,CASSLWQGAEKLFF
TRBJ2-7,TRBV7-9,-,-,TGTGCCAGCAGCCCACGAGGCCGCGGGGAGCAGTACTTC,CASSPRGRGEQYF
TRBJ1-1,TRBV5-6,medium-sized,-,TGTGCCAGCAGCTTGGCGACGGGAGGAGCTTTCTTT,CASSLATGGAFF
TRBJ2-7,TRBV6-5,-,TRBD2,TGTGCCAGCACCAGGACTAGCGGGGGGTACGAGCAGTACTTC,CASTRTSGGYEQYF
TRBJ2-5,TRBV4-2,-,TRBD2,TGTGCCAGCAGCCAAGCTAGCGGCCAAGAGACCCAGTACTTC,CASSQASGQETQYF
TRBJ1-4,TRBV5-1,-,-,TGCGCCAGCAGCGCGGATGGTGAAAAACTGTTTTTT,CASSADGEKLFF
TRBJ1-2,TRBV4-2,few,-,TGTGCCAGCAGCCAAGAATCCCTTAACTATGGCTACACCTTC,CASSQESLNYGYTF
TRBJ1-4,TRBV5-1,-,TRBD1,TGCGCCAGCAGCCTTCAGGGGGTAGGGGCTAATGAAAAACTGTTTTTT,CASSLQGVGANEKLFF
TRBJ2-7,TRBV2,-,-,TGTGCCAGCAGTGTACGGGGTAGTGGGTCCTACGAGCAGTACTTC,CASSVRGSGSYEQYF
TRBJ2-7,TRBV19,-,TRBD1,TGTGCCAGTAGTATAAAGGGACAGGGCGGACACGAGCAGTACTTC,CASSIKGQGGHEQYF
TRBJ2-4,TRBV11-3,-,-,TGTGCCAGCAGCTCCCGGCGGGAAAACATTCAGTACTTC,CASSSRRENIQYF
TRBJ2-7,TRBV4-1,-,TRBD1,TGCGCCAGCAGCCAAAGACAGGGTAGGGAAACCTACGAGCAGTACTTC,CASSQRQGRETYEQYF
TRBJ1-1,TRBV6-5,few,-,TGTGCCAGCAGTTACCTTTTGAACACTGAAGCTTTCTTT,CASSYLLNTEAFF